This TCR beta chain was obtained from a study of T cells in Graves' hyperthyroidism and ophthalmopathy. Germline loops: CDR1 KGHDR, CDR2 SFDVKD. V lost 3 bases, J lost 5 bases, and 19 bases lay in between. The CDR3 length is 16 residues. General study results and limits: Among thyroid clonotypes expanded above 0.001, most also appeared in blood.

In the case of this clonotype: Its antigen is currently unknown.

RNA transcripts gave rise to amplified TCR beta CDR3 regions. Carried out on the TCR CDR3, a first-round RT-PCR used the HTBI primer set. Each CDR3 protein is one row after TCRdb ran MiXCR on the multiplex PCR reads. The repertoire includes roughly 700,000 distinct CDR3 sequences, around 13% of them detected once, and 10% sits in the top ten. Sequences were obtained from blood. This rearrangement joins TRBV24-1 to TRBJ2-7, with D unresolved. This sequence was found in a woman aged 18 to 35 with Graves' hyperthyroidism. This CDR3 reads CATSDRSQKNGNEQYF. CDR3 nucleotide sequence: TGTGCCACCAGTGATCGCTCACAAAAGAACGGCAACGAGCAGTACTTC.